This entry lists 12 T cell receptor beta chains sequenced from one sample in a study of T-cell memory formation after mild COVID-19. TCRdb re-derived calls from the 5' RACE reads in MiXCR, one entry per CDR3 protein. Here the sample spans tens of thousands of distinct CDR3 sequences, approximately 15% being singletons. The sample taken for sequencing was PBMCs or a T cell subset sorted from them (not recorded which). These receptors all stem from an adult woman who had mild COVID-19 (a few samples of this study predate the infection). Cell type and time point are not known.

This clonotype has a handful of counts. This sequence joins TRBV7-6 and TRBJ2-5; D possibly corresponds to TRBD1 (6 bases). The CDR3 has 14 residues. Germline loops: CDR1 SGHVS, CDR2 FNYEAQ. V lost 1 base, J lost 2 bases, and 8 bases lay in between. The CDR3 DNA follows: TGTGCCAGCAGCTTAGTGCAGGGGCAAGAGACCCAGTACTTC. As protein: CASSLVQGQETQYF.

CDR3 sequence (DNA): TGCAGTGCTCCACTAGCGGGAGGCCATGAGCAGTTCTTC. Translated: CSAPLAGGHEQFF. The chain combines TRBV20-1 with TRBJ2-1; 12 bases fit TRBD2. Per germline, CDR1 DFQATT and CDR2 SNEGSKA (reference sequence). This CDR3 has 13 residues. J lost 8 bases, V lost 5 bases, and 4 bases had no gene match.

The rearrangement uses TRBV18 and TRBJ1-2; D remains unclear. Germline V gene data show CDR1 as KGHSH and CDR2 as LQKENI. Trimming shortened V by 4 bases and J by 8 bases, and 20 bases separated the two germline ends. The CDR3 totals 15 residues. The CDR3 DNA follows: TGTGCCAGCTCACTAGCCGGGGAACTGGGTCCGGGCTACACCTTC. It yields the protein CASSLAGELGPGYTF.

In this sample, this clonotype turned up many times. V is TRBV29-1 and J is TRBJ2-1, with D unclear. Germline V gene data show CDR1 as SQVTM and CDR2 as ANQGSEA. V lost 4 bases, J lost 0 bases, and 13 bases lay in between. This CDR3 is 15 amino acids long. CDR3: CSVVGEISSYNEQFF. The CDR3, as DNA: TGCAGCGTTGTAGGCGAAATCAGCTCCTACAATGAGCAGTTCTTC.

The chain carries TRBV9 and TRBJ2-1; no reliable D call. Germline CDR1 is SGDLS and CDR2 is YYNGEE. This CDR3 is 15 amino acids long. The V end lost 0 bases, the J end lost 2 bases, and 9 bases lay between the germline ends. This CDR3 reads CASSVDGRAYNEQFF. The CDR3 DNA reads TGTGCCAGCAGCGTAGATGGACGGGCCTACAATGAGCAGTTCTTC.

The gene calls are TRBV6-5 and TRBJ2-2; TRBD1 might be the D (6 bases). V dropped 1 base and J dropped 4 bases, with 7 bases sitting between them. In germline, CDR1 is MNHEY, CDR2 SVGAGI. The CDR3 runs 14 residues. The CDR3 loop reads CASSYLQGTGELFF. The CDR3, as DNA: TGTGCCAGCAGTTACTTACAGGGCACCGGGGAGCTGTTTTTT.

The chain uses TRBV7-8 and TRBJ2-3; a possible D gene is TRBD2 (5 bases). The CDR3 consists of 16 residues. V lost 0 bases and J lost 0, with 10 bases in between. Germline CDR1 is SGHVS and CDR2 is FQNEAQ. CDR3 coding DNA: TGTGCCAGCAGCTTAGCGAGGGTCCTGAGCACAGATACGCAGTATTTT. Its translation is CASSLARVLSTDTQYF.

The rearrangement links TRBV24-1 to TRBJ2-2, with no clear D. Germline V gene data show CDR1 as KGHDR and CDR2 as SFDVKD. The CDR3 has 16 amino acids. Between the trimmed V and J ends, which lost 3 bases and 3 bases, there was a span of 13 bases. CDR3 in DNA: TGTGCCACCAGTGATATGCCGACCGAAGACACCGGGGAGCTGTTTTTT. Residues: CATSDMPTEDTGELFF.

CDR3 in amino acids: CASSQTTGKHTQYF. For the CDR3, the DNA is TGTGCCAGCAGCCAGACCACAGGGAAACATACGCAGTATTTT. The rearrangement links TRBV7-9 to TRBJ2-3, with a tentative D call TRBD1 (6 bases). This CDR3 has 14 residues. CDR1 is SEHNR, CDR2 FQNEAQ, per germline (reference sequence). V was trimmed by 5 bases and J by 7 bases, leaving 16 bases between them.

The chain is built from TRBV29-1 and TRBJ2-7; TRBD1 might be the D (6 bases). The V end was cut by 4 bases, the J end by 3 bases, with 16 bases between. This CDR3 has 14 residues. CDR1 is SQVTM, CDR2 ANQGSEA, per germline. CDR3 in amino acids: CSVVSRTVDYEQYF. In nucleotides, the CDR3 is TGCAGCGTTGTTTCGAGGACAGTTGACTACGAGCAGTACTTC.

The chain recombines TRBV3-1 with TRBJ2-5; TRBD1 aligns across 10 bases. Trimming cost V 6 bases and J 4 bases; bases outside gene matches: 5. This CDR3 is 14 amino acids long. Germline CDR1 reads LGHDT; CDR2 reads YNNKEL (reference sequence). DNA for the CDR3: TGTGCCAGCAGGAGACAGGGGGCCCCAGAGACCCAGTACTTC. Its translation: CASRRQGAPETQYF.

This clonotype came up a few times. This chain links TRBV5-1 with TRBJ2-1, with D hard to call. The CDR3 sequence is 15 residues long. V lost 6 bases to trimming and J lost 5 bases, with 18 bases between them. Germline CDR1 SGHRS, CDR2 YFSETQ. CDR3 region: CASTPYSQIHNEQFF. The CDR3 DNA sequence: TGCGCCAGCACCCCCTACAGCCAAATCCACAATGAGCAGTTCTTC.